The T cell receptor beta chain under discussion was sequenced for a study of blood T cell repertoires in COVID-19. Study-wide context: T cells, B-cell-depleted T cells, or PBMCs supplied cDNA or gDNA.

Authors' processing steps: Amplification of reference gene primers was used by the study to estimate nucleated cell counts. Here immunoSEQ multiplex PCR was the method, and the copy in TCRdb shows in-frame clones only, minus some. V, J and clone size are taken as reported in that table, and D and trimming were inferred from the DNA itself. This table has 15,000 to 20,000 clones, 70% to 90% appearing once. The specimen was peripheral blood. This clonotype was obtained from a human donor with active COVID-19. The donor label of this sample is uncertain.

As DNA, the CDR3 is TGTGCCTGGACCCCGAGGGGGCAGAGCAATCAGCCCCAGCATTTT. This encodes CAWTPRGQSNQPQHF. The chain couples TRBV30 to TRBJ1-5, with 7 bases lining up with TRBD1. This CDR3 is built from 15 residues. Germline V gives CDR1 GTSNPN, CDR2 SVGIG (reference sequence). Losses at the gene ends were 4 bases for V and 1 base for J; bases not matched to a gene: 7.